A single sample is the source of the 30 T cell receptor beta chains below, sequenced in a study of T cells in Graves' hyperthyroidism and ophthalmopathy. What was amplified from RNA transcripts were TCR beta CDR3 regions. TCR CDR3 underwent first-round RT-PCR with the HTBI primer set. MiXCR was run by TCRdb on the multiplex PCR reads, yielding one entry per CDR3 protein. The table has 660,000 or so distinct CDR3 sequences, about 45% seen once. Input material: peripheral blood or thyroid tissue (not recorded which). The receptors originated from an adult man with Graves' disease, either hyperthyroidism or ophthalmopathy (not recorded which).

In regard to this clonotype: A junction end diverges from the germline sequence, so it may reflect a read error. This chain links TRBV7-7 with TRBJ1-5, with TRBD1 matching over 7 bases. This CDR3 region has 17 residues. The V gene's germline CDR1 is SSHAT and CDR2 FNYEAQ (reference sequence). DNA of the CDR3: TGTGCTAGCAGCTTTCGAGAGGACAGGATTAGCAATCAGCCCCAGCATTTT. This gives the protein CASSFREDRISNQPQHF.

V gene TRBV7-9 combines with J gene TRBJ2-6, with TRBD1 matching 9 bases. V trimming: 4 bases; J trimming: 0 bases; junction bases outside the gene matches: 4. Germline lookup yields CDR1 SEHNR and CDR2 FQNEAQ (reference sequence). This CDR3 comprises 17 residues. The CDR3 DNA reads as TGTGCCAGCAGCTATGGGACAGGGAACTCTGGGGCCAACGTCCTGACTTTC. Protein product: CASSYGTGNSGANVLTF.

The sample holds many counts of this clonotype. The chain employs TRBV2 and TRBJ1-2, with D hard to call. The V end was cut by 4 bases, the J end by 2 bases, with 11 bases between. CDR1 is SNHLY and CDR2 is FYNNEI in the germline V gene. This CDR3 is 14 amino acids long. CDR3 in DNA: TGTGCCAGCAGTGGCACAGTAGGAAACTATGGCTACACCTTC. Amino acids: CASSGTVGNYGYTF.

The V gene is TRBV14, the J gene TRBJ1-3, with TRBD1 matching 8 bases. Germline trimming cut 5 bases from V and 1 base from J; bases unmatched to any gene: 13. Per germline, CDR1 SGHDN and CDR2 FVKESK. The CDR3 sequence is 18 residues long. The chain's CDR3 is CASSSDGTGRLSGNTIYF. CDR3 bases: TGTGCCAGCAGCTCGGACGGGACAGGTCGTCTATCTGGAAACACCATATATTTT.

The rearrangement joins TRBV20-1 to TRBJ2-7; no definite D call. This CDR3 contains 11 residues. CDR1 and CDR2 (germline): DFQATT, SNEGSKA (reference sequence). Between the trimmed V and J ends, which lost 0 bases and 6 bases, there was a span of 6 bases. The CDR3: CSARDTTEQYF. The CDR3 DNA sequence: TGCAGTGCTAGAGATACCACCGAGCAGTACTTC.

The table lists this clonotype with many counts. The V and J genes are TRBV2 and TRBJ2-5; 11 bases are shared with TRBD1. The germline V gene has CDR1 SNHLY and CDR2 FYNNEI. Unmatched junction bases numbered 5, after V lost 4 bases and J lost 4 bases. The CDR3 spans 15 residues. This CDR3 reads CASSAGQGALETQYF. CDR3 coding DNA: TGTGCCAGCAGTGCAGGACAGGGGGCTCTAGAGACCCAGTACTTC.

This clonotype was found a few times. The V call is TRBV7-3, the J call TRBJ2-5, with TRBD1 matching 9 bases. The V gene end was trimmed by 5 bases and the J gene end by 5 bases; junction bases not matched to a gene: 9. The V gene's germline CDR1 is SGHTA and CDR2 FQGTGA. This CDR3 contains 15 residues. The CDR3 loop reads CASSPGQGGSETQYF. CDR3 nucleotides: TGTGCCAGCAGCCCGGGACAGGGTGGTTCGGAGACCCAGTACTTC.

The V and J genes are TRBV20-1 and TRBJ2-7, with 12 nucleotides matching TRBD2. Germline V gene data show CDR1 as DFQATT and CDR2 as SNEGSKA (reference sequence). The CDR3 sequence is 15 residues long. The junction had 10 bases not matched to a gene; V was cut back by 6 bases and J by 4 bases. CDR3 loop: CSASRPGLAGYEQYF. The CDR3 DNA follows: TGCAGTGCCAGCAGACCGGGACTAGCGGGTTACGAGCAGTACTTC.

V and J are TRBV7-9 and TRBJ2-5; D may correspond to TRBD1 or TRBD2 (6 bases each). From germline, CDR1 is SEHNR and CDR2 FQNEAQ (reference sequence). V lost 2 bases, J lost 5 bases, and 18 bases lay in between. The CDR3 contains 16 residues. The CDR3 region is CASSLMGGGITETQYF. The DNA of the CDR3 is TGTGCCAGCAGCTTAATGGGGGGCGGAATCACTGAGACCCAGTACTTC.

This clonotype was counted between two and nine times. The chain recombines TRBV10-3 with TRBJ2-7; 8 bases are a match to TRBD1. Germline CDR1 and CDR2: ENHRY and SYGVKD. The CDR3 is made up of 15 amino acids. Losses at the gene ends were 3 bases for V and 4 bases for J; bases not matched to a gene: 8. CDR3 residues: CAISDTLGQGYEQYF. The CDR3 bases are TGTGCCATCAGTGATACCCTCGGACAGGGTTACGAGCAGTACTTC.

A remark on this clonotype: This may be a read error, as it is one base from a much larger clone. The gene calls are TRBV2 and TRBJ2-5; TRBD1 might be the D (6 bases). There are 13 residues in the CDR3. Germline V gene sequence: CDR1 SNHLY, CDR2 FYNNEI. The CDR3 DNA reads TGTGCCAGCACCTCGGACAGAGAAGAGAGCCAGTACTTC. The encoded protein is CASTSDREESQYF.

This clonotype was observed a handful of times. A junction end diverges from the germline sequence, so it may reflect a read error. The chain employs TRBV5-1 and TRBJ2-2; 7 positions match TRBD2. The CDR3 extends over 15 amino acids. Per the germline V gene, CDR1 is SGHRS and CDR2 is YFSETQ. The CDR3 region is CASSLGGRDTGELFF. The CDR3 DNA sequence: TGTGCCAGCAGCTTGGGCGGGAGAGACACCGGGGAGCTGTTTTTT. The complete variable domain, with remaining parts taken from reference TRBV5-1 and TRBJ2-2, reads KAGVTQTPRYLIKTRGQQVTLSCSPISGHRSVSWYQQTPGQGLQFLFEYFSETQRNKGNFPGRFSGRQFSNSRSEMNVSTLELGDSALYLCASSLGGRDTGELFFGEGSRLTVL.

V gene TRBV10-3 combines with J gene TRBJ2-7; the D is unclear. CDR3 length equals 14 residues. The V end was cut by 0 bases, the J end by 6 bases, with 12 bases between. Germline V gives CDR1 ENHRY, CDR2 SYGVKD. The DNA of the CDR3 is TGTGCCATCAGTGAGTCGTCACAGACTTTCGAGCAGTACTTC. Residues: CAISESSQTFEQYF.

This clonotype was counted at least ten times. This chain connects TRBV7-2 to TRBJ1-1, with D uncertain. The germline V and J ends were trimmed by 1 base and 0 bases, with 9 bases remaining between them. The CDR3 contains 15 residues. Germline V gene data show CDR1 as SGHTA and CDR2 as FQGNSA. In DNA form, the CDR3 reads TGTGCCAGCAGCTTAGTAGCCAGCATGAACACTGAAGCTTTCTTT. It is translated as CASSLVASMNTEAFF.

There are many counts of this clonotype. The chain recombines TRBV29-1 with TRBJ2-5; 11 bases are shared with TRBD2. Germline V CDR1 and CDR2: SQVTM, ANQGSEA. V gave up 7 bases and J gave up 3 bases; unmatched junction bases: 10. This CDR3 contains 15 residues. CDR3 nucleotides: TGCAGCGGGCGACCGGGACTAGCGGCCAAAGAGACCCAGTACTTC. As protein: CSGRPGLAAKETQYF. Combining the CDR3 with reference TRBV29-1 and TRBJ2-5 gives the whole variable domain SAVISQKPSRDICQRGTSLTIQCQVDSQVTMMFWYRQQPGQSLTLIATANQGSEATYESGFVIDKFPISRPNLTFSTLTVSNMSPEDSSIYLCSGRPGLAAKETQYFGPGTRLLVL.

The sample holds one count of this clonotype. The rearrangement links TRBV7-9 to TRBJ1-4; no definite D call. The CDR3 extends over 12 amino acids. V shed 5 bases and J shed 7 bases, with 8 bases lying between them. Per the germline V gene, CDR1 is SEHNR and CDR2 is FQNEAQ (reference sequence). DNA of the CDR3: TGTGCCAGCAGCCCAGTCGGTGAAAAACTGTTTTTT. It codes for CASSPVGEKLFF. The variable domain in full, completed from reference TRBV7-9 and TRBJ1-4, reads DTGVSQNPRHKITKRGQNVTFRCDPISEHNRLYWYRQTLGQGPEFLTYFQNEAQLEKSRLLSDRFSAERPKGSFSTLEIQRTEQGDSAMYLCASSPVGEKLFFGSGTQLSVL.

This clonotype was found once. The rearrangement joins TRBV7-2 to TRBJ2-7, with TRBD1 as a possible D gene (6 bases). Germline V gives CDR1 SGHTA, CDR2 FQGNSA. The CDR3 runs to 15 residues. The V end lost 3 bases, the J end lost 3 bases, and 15 bases lay between the germline ends. This chain's CDR3 is CASSLGPRDNYEQYF. CDR3 coding DNA: TGTGCCAGCAGCTTGGGTCCCCGGGACAACTACGAGCAGTACTTC.

Notes on this clonotype: A clone one base away is much larger, so this may be a read error. The rearrangement links TRBV2 to TRBJ1-1; D uncertain. The CDR3 sequence is 14 residues long. CDR1 and CDR2 (germline): SNHLY, FYNNEI. V lost 6 bases to trimming and J lost 1 base, with 12 bases between them. The CDR3 DNA sequence: TGTGCCAGCAGCCAGGCCCTAGCGAACACTGAAGCTTTCTTT. Translation: CASSQALANTEAFF.

This clonotype was seen repeatedly, ten times or more. V gene TRBV6-6 combines with J gene TRBJ2-5; a possible D gene is TRBD2 (5 bases). Germline V gene sequence: CDR1 MNHNY, CDR2 SVGAGI (reference sequence). V shed 6 bases and J shed 5 bases, with 10 bases lying between them. CDR3 length: 12 residues. This CDR3 reads CASSVRRETQYF. DNA for the CDR3: TGTGCCAGCAGCGTTAGGAGGGAGACCCAGTACTTC.

This chain uses TRBV5-6 with TRBJ1-1, with D possibly matching TRBD1 (6 bases). V was cut by 5 bases and J by 0 bases, with 14 bases left in between. This CDR3 comprises 15 residues. CDR1 is SGHDT, CDR2 YYEEEE, per germline. CDR3: CASSMGATVNTEAFF. The CDR3 bases are TGTGCCAGCAGTATGGGGGCGACGGTGAACACTGAAGCTTTCTTT.

The gene calls are TRBV20-1 and TRBJ1-2, with D unresolved. The CDR3 totals 14 residues. Germline-derived CDR1 and CDR2 are DFQATT and SNEGSKA (reference sequence). V shed 4 bases and J shed 2 bases, with 14 bases lying between them. CDR3 protein: CSAISTERNYGYTF. CDR3 bases: TGCAGTGCTATCAGTACAGAACGGAACTATGGCTACACCTTC.

This chain uses TRBV7-8 with TRBJ1-2; 9 bases are a match to TRBD1. Per germline, CDR1 SGHVS and CDR2 FQNEAQ. The V gene end was trimmed by 5 bases and the J gene end by 8 bases; junction bases not matched to a gene: 9. This CDR3 comprises 14 residues. CDR3 DNA sequence: TGTGCCAGCAGCCTGAGGACAGGGGCGGGCGGCTACACCTTC. Protein: CASSLRTGAGGYTF.

V gene TRBV29-1 combines with J gene TRBJ1-2; 11 nucleotides line up with TRBD1. CDR1 is SQVTM, CDR2 ANQGSEA, per germline. CDR3 length: 15 residues. The J segment lost 5 bases and the V segment lost 8 bases, leaving 13 bases of the junction unmatched. CDR3 sequence (DNA): TGCAGCATTTACGCCGGGACAGGGGGACGGTATGGCTACACCTTC. Amino acid sequence: CSIYAGTGGRYGYTF.

This clonotype has only a few counts. The chain links TRBV7-9 to TRBJ2-7; D call uncertain. The V gene's germline CDR1 is SEHNR and CDR2 FQNEAQ (reference sequence). The CDR3 is 13 residues long. V lost 8 bases, J lost 2 bases, and 13 bases lay in between. For the CDR3, the DNA is TGTGCCAGCCAAGGAAGCAGTACCTACGAGCAGTACTTC. As protein: CASQGSSTYEQYF.

This clonotype was found many times. The V and J genes are TRBV10-3 and TRBJ1-2, with 9 bases lining up with TRBD1. The CDR3 loop spans 13 amino acids. V lost 8 bases to trimming and J lost 6 bases; unmatched junction nucleotides: 7. Germline V gene sequence: CDR1 ENHRY, CDR2 SYGVKD. This chain's CDR3 is CAIANDRGDGYTF. In nucleotides, the CDR3 is TGTGCCATCGCCAACGACAGGGGGGATGGCTACACCTTC.

The rearrangement uses TRBV6-1 and TRBJ1-1; perhaps TRBD1 as D (5 bases). Germline loops: CDR1 MNHNS, CDR2 SASEGT. The length of the CDR3 is 13 residues. The V and J ends lost 1 base and 11 bases respectively, with 14 bases between them. The CDR3: CASSEVPGLNAFF. CDR3 nucleotide sequence: TGTGCCAGCAGTGAAGTGCCGGGACTGAATGCTTTCTTT.

The genes are TRBV2 and TRBJ2-7; either TRBD1 or TRBD2 may supply D (6 bases each). Per the germline V gene, CDR1 is SNHLY and CDR2 is FYNNEI. This CDR3 is 13 amino acids long. With 6 bases removed from V and 5 bases from J, the gap between germline ends came to 14 bases. The CDR3 region has the DNA TGTGCCAGCAGCCCCCAGGGGAGGAACGAGCAGTACTTC. As protein: CASSPQGRNEQYF.

This clonotype was counted between two and nine times. The CDR3: CASSVVDSPGNTIYF. DNA for the CDR3: TGTGCCAGCAGCGTAGTTGACAGCCCGGGAAACACCATATATTTT. V usage is TRBV9 and J usage is TRBJ1-3; maybe TRBD1 (5 bases). The ends were cut back, 0 bases at V and 4 bases at J, with 11 bases in the middle. The CDR3 covers 15 residues. Germline CDR1 reads SGDLS; CDR2 reads YYNGEE. Looking up the rest from reference TRBV9 and TRBJ1-3 gives the full variable domain: DSGVTQTPKHLITATGQRVTLRCSPRSGDLSVYWYQQSLDQGLQFLIQYYNGEERAKGNILERFSAQQFPDLHSELNLSSLELGDSALYFCASSVVDSPGNTIYFGEGSWLTVV.

The J gene is TRBJ1-1, the V gene TRBV16; maybe TRBD1 (6 bases). The germline V gene encodes CDR1 KGHSY and CDR2 FQNENV. Trimming pared 3 bases from V and 8 bases from J, leaving 13 bases between. CDR3 size: 13 residues. The CDR3 DNA reads as TGTGCCAGCAGCCACCAACAGGGAACGGAAGCTTTCTTT. Amino acids: CASSHQQGTEAFF. Supplemented by reference TRBV16 and TRBJ1-1, the full variable domain reads GEEVAQTPKHLVRGEGQKAKLYCAPIKGHSYVFWYQQVLKNEFKFLISFQNENVFDETGMPKERFSAKCLPNSPCSLEIQATKLEDSAVYFCASSHQQGTEAFFGQGTRLTVV.

This clonotype was seen more than once but under ten times. This chain uses TRBV6-5 with TRBJ2-5, with D possibly TRBD2 on 6 matching bases. This CDR3 has 14 residues. Per germline, CDR1 MNHEY and CDR2 SVGAGI. The ends were cut back, 5 bases at V and 2 bases at J, with 12 bases in the middle. The CDR3 loop is CASSETGRQETQYF. In DNA, the CDR3 is TGTGCCAGCAGTGAGACCGGGAGACAAGAGACCCAGTACTTC.